Sequencing of this T cell receptor beta chain was carried out in a study of blood T cell repertoires in COVID-19. Study-wide background: The United States, Italy and Spain provided the acute and convalescent COVID-19 samples.

In its sample, this clone was seen once. The repertoire was sequenced with immunoSEQ multiplex PCR; TCRdb's copy has only in-frame clones and lacks some. Here the sample spans some 150,000 clones, approximately 90% being singletons. Germline assignment: CDR1 SEHNR and CDR2 FQNEAQ (reference sequence). The length of the CDR3 is 17 residues. Trimming at V came to 1 base and at J to 3 bases, leaving 10 bases not matched to a gene. This sequence originates from a woman of 80 years or more in a cohort sampled during active or convalescent COVID-19. The chain is built from TRBV7-9 and TRBJ1-2; 8 positions agree with TRBD1. Sequenced sample: peripheral blood. The CDR3 here is CASSLGGTGLGDYGYTF. DNA for the CDR3: TGTGCCAGCAGCTTAGGGGGGACAGGTCTTGGGGACTATGGCTACACCTTC.